This TCR beta chain came from a study of graft-versus-host responses after intestinal transplantation. For the study at large: Those transplanted obtained multivisceral, liver-intestinal, or isolated intestinal grafts. Regarding the study as a whole: The authors found GvH clones in recipient marrow, some appearing first in ileum or blood.

Both intraepithelial and lamina propria lymphocytes were released by processing graft tissue. A remark on this clone: Antigen unknown.

The V end was cut by 0 bases, the J end by 3 bases, with 11 bases between. The CDR3 extends over 15 amino acids. Germline V gene data show CDR1 as SGHTA and CDR2 as FQGTGA. The data were produced by immunoSEQ multiplex PCR, yet TCRdb's version contains in-frame clones alone and is incomplete. Counted here are approximately 8,800 clones, approximately 74% occurring once; the ten biggest clones make up about 34%. The gene calls are TRBV7-3 and TRBJ1-2; D is uncertain. The sample in question was ileum tissue, obtained about 490 days after intestinal transplant. The source of this sequence is a human patient who received an intestinal transplant, so some T cells may come from the graft donor. The CDR3 coding sequence is TGTGCCAGCAGCTTAACCCCGGCGCCAGACTATGGCTACACCTTC. The encoded protein is CASSLTPAPDYGYTF. The whole variable domain, filled in from reference TRBV7-3 and TRBJ1-2, reads GAGVSQTPSNKVTEKGKYVELRCDPISGHTALYWYRQSLGQGPEFLIYFQGTGAADDSGLPNDRFFAVRPEGSVSTLKIQRTERGDSAVYLCASSLTPAPDYGYTFGSGTRLTVV.